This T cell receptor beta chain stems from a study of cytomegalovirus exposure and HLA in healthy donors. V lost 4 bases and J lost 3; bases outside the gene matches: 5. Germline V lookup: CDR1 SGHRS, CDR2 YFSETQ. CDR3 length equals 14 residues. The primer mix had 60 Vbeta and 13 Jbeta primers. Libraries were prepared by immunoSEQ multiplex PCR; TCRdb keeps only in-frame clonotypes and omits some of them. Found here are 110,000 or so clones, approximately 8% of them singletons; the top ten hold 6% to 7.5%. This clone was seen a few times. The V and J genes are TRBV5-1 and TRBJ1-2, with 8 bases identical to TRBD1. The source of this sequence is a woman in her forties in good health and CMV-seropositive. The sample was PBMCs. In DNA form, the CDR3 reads TGCGCCAGCAGCCCGGACAGGGTTTACTATGGCTACACCTTC. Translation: CASSPDRVYYGYTF.